These T cell receptor beta chains were read from a single sample in a study of T cell repertoires in cytomegalovirus infection. TCRdb independently ran MiXCR on the reads; one entry per CDR3 protein. The profile shows about 530,000 distinct CDR3 sequences, more than 20% of them singletons. Sequenced sample: PBMCs. These receptors originate from a human donor in good health (CMV status not recorded). Some clones in this sample may be carry-over from other donors' samples. Each CDR3 is given with its conserved first and last residue. The D gene is left open where the match is weak. The size entry is marked missing in some rows and otherwise reads once, few, many or a size class.

v_gene	d_gene	j_gene	abundance	CDR3aa	CDR3nt
TRBV29-1	NA	TRBJ1-2	NA	CSVEGPGYTF	TGCAGCGTTGAAGGGCCCGGCTACACCTTC
TRBV19	TRBD1	TRBJ2-1	few	CASGRDRGTNEQFF	TGTGCCAGTGGCCGGGACAGGGGAACAAATGAGCAGTTCTTC
TRBV27	NA	TRBJ2-7	few	CASSFRDHYEQYF	TGTGCCAGCAGTTTTCGGGACCACTACGAGCAGTACTTC
TRBV11-2	TRBD1	TRBJ1-1	NA	CASSLFGKTGKTEAFF	TGTGCCAGCAGCTTATTCGGAAAGACAGGGAAGACTGAAGCTTTCTTT
TRBV12-3/TRBV12-4	NA	TRBJ1-1	few	CASRLGMYLGNTEAFF	TGTGCCAGCAGGCTTGGGATGTATTTAGGGAACACTGAAGCTTTCTTT
TRBV7-8	NA	TRBJ1-2	many	CASSLGGRDRLYGYTF	TGTGCCAGCAGCTTAGGCGGGAGGGACCGGCTCTATGGCTACACCTTC
TRBV7-9	NA	TRBJ2-5	few	CASSKRETQYF	TGTGCCAGCAGCAAACGAGAGACCCAGTACTTC
TRBV6-5	NA	TRBJ2-7	NA	CASSYYGGLGDYEQYF	TGTGCCAGCAGTTATTACGGGGGCCTGGGGGACTACGAGCAGTACTTC
TRBV6-5	NA	TRBJ1-1	NA	CASSWGLQGTPNTEAFF	TGTGCCAGCAGTTGGGGCCTACAGGGAACTCCGAACACTGAAGCTTTCTTT
TRBV6-6	NA	TRBJ2-1	NA	CASSRDFSGNEQFF	TGTGCCAGCAGTCGGGACTTCTCGGGGAATGAGCAGTTCTTC
TRBV12-3/TRBV12-4	TRBD2	TRBJ2-5	NA	CASSMGTSLETQYF	TGTGCCAGCAGTATGGGGACTAGTTTGGAGACCCAGTACTTC
TRBV5-1	NA	TRBJ1-2	NA	CASSSEGNSYGYTF	TGCGCCAGCAGCTCGGAAGGGAATTCCTATGGCTACACCTTC
TRBV5-5	NA	TRBJ1-1	NA	CASSVQDSLNTEAFF	TGTGCCAGCAGCGTGCAGGATTCGTTAAACACTGAAGCTTTCTTT
TRBV5-4	TRBD2	TRBJ2-4	NA	CASSPGTSGENIQYF	TGTGCCAGCAGCCCGGGGACTAGCGGCGAGAACATTCAGTACTTC
TRBV29-1	NA	TRBJ2-3	NA	CSVERGRRQTQYF	TGCAGCGTTGAACGGGGGAGACGGCAGACGCAGTATTTT
TRBV7-2	NA	TRBJ2-3	many	CASSLDSGTTDTQYF	TGTGCCAGCAGCTTAGATAGTGGGACCACAGATACGCAGTATTTT
TRBV27	TRBD2	TRBJ2-5	NA	CASSPTAGMRETQYF	TGTGCCAGCAGCCCGACAGCGGGGATGAGAGAGACCCAGTACTTC
TRBV6-5	TRBD2	TRBJ2-1	many	CASSYSMGIAGGPYSYNEQFF	TGTGCCAGCAGTTACTCGATGGGGATAGCGGGAGGACCCTACTCTTACAATGAGCAGTTCTTC
TRBV4-2	NA	TRBJ2-3	few	CASNPSAESTDTQYF	TGTGCCAGCAACCCCTCAGCGGAGAGCACAGATACGCAGTATTTT
TRBV20-1	NA	TRBJ2-1	NA	CSAPRGGETENEQFF	TGCAGTGCTCCCAGGGGCGGCGAGACTGAGAATGAGCAGTTCTTC
TRBV15	TRBD1	TRBJ1-3	NA	CATSRDPGGGNTIYF	TGTGCCACCAGCAGAGATCCAGGGGGAGGAAACACCATATATTTT
TRBV30	NA	TRBJ1-2	NA	CAWNLGNYGYTF	TGTGCCTGGAACCTAGGGAACTATGGCTACACCTTC
TRBV6-2/TRBV6-3	TRBD1	TRBJ1-5	NA	CASSRPTGAGNQPQHF	TGTGCCAGCAGCCGGCCGACAGGGGCTGGCAATCAGCCCCAGCATTTT
TRBV12-3/TRBV12-4	TRBD2	TRBJ2-2	many	CASSLAGGPSGELFF	TGTGCCAGCAGTTTGGCGGGAGGGCCGAGCGGGGAGCTGTTTTTT
TRBV7-2	NA	TRBJ2-3	many	CASSLGRFTDTQYF	TGTGCCAGCAGCTTAGGGCGGTTCACAGATACGCAGTATTTT
TRBV7-9	TRBD2	TRBJ2-1	many	CASSTGLAGGQIVAEQFF	TGTGCCAGCAGCACGGGACTAGCGGGAGGGCAGATTGTGGCTGAGCAGTTCTTC
TRBV19	TRBD1	TRBJ1-5	NA	CASSSRGQQPQHF	TGTGCCAGTAGTTCCCGGGGACAGCAGCCCCAGCATTTT
TRBV5-6	NA	TRBJ1-2	NA	CASSLGQGLLYGYTF	TGTGCCAGCAGCTTGGGGCAAGGGCTCCTCTATGGCTACACCTTC
TRBV7-2	NA	TRBJ1-5	many	CASSPWNSDNQPQHF	TGTGCCAGCAGCCCCTGGAACTCAGACAATCAGCCCCAGCATTTT
TRBV12-5	NA	TRBJ2-1	many	CASGSAGPRDGDEQFF	TGTGCTAGTGGGTCCGCCGGGCCCCGCGACGGCGATGAGCAGTTCTTC
TRBV27	NA	TRBJ1-2	few	CASGSSGGRLGYTF	TGTGCCAGCGGATCAAGTGGCGGTCGTCTTGGCTACACCTTC
TRBV28	TRBD2	TRBJ2-7	NA	CASSLFVSGRAHEQYF	TGTGCCAGCAGTTTATTTGTGAGCGGGAGGGCCCACGAGCAGTACTTC
TRBV4-3	TRBD1	TRBJ2-5	NA	CASSQILPTTGGFTRETQYF	TGCGCCAGCAGCCAAATCCTCCCCACGACAGGGGGATTCACCCGAGAGACCCAGTACTTC
TRBV7-2	TRBD2	TRBJ2-7	NA	CASSLAGGTCGTLEQYF	TGTGCCAGCAGCTTAGCGGGGGGGACTTGCGGGACCCTCGAGCAGTACTTC
TRBV2	TRBD2	TRBJ2-2	NA	CASSPAGGPGGELFF	TGTGCCAGCAGTCCAGCGGGAGGGCCTGGCGGGGAGCTGTTTTTT
TRBV7-2	TRBD1	TRBJ1-2	many	CASSLVAVASAGGNSGYTF	TGTGCCAGCAGCTTAGTGGCGGTGGCTTCGGCAGGGGGGAATAGTGGCTACACCTTC
TRBV7-8	TRBD1	TRBJ2-7	many	CASSAAGTGVYEQYF	TGTGCCAGCAGCGCAGCCGGGACAGGGGTCTACGAGCAGTACTTC
TRBV12-5	NA	TRBJ1-2	NA	CASGLGHPGLGYGYTF	TGTGCTAGTGGTTTGGGGCACCCGGGACTCGGCTATGGCTACACCTTC
TRBV23-1	TRBD2	TRBJ2-1	few	CATLAGGRSYNEQFF	TGCGCCACATTAGCGGGAGGTCGCTCCTACAATGAGCAGTTCTTC
TRBV10-3	TRBD2	TRBJ2-1	NA	CAIRRGGSVRYNEQFF	TGTGCCATCAGACGCGGGGGGTCGGTACGGTACAATGAGCAGTTCTTC
TRBV24-1	NA	TRBJ1-1	NA	CATGSMNTEAFF	TGTGCCACCGGGAGCATGAACACTGAAGCTTTCTTT
TRBV5-5	TRBD1	TRBJ2-5	few	CASSDPTGPETQYF	TGTGCCAGCAGCGACCCGACAGGGCCGGAGACCCAGTACTTC
TRBV7-2	TRBD2	TRBJ2-2	NA	CASSPGLAGTIGTGELFF	TGTGCCAGCAGCCCGGGACTAGCGGGAACTATCGGAACCGGGGAGCTGTTTTTT
TRBV5-4	NA	TRBJ2-6	many	CASSTGTNSGANVLTF	TGTGCCAGCAGCACGGGTACAAACTCTGGGGCCAACGTCCTGACTTTC
TRBV11-2	NA	TRBJ2-7	many	CASSLELGAGKEQYF	TGTGCCAGCAGCTTAGAGCTCGGGGCAGGGAAAGAGCAGTACTTC
TRBV29-1	NA	TRBJ2-7	few	CSARDPSGEQYF	TGCAGCGCGCGGGACCCTTCAGGCGAGCAGTACTTC
TRBV12-3/TRBV12-4	NA	TRBJ2-4	many	CASSLENRASGKNIQYF	TGTGCCAGCAGCCTCGAGAACAGGGCCTCGGGCAAAAACATTCAGTACTTC
TRBV20-1	NA	TRBJ1-2	NA	CSANRANYGYTF	TGCAGTGCTAACCGCGCTAACTATGGCTACACCTTC
TRBV12-3/TRBV12-4	NA	TRBJ1-3	NA	CASSFWVGSSGNTIYF	TGTGCCAGCAGTTTTTGGGTCGGATCTTCTGGAAACACCATATATTTT
TRBV6-2/TRBV6-3	NA	TRBJ1-1	few	CASSYGGVYTEAFF	TGTGCCAGCAGTTACGGGGGGGTCTACACTGAAGCTTTCTTT
TRBV7-8	TRBD1	TRBJ2-5	few	CASSPGGTGARETQYF	TGTGCCAGCAGCCCTGGAGGGACAGGGGCGAGAGAGACCCAGTACTTC
TRBV20-1	NA	TRBJ1-1	NA	CSARDRMNTEAFF	TGCAGTGCTAGAGACAGGATGAACACTGAAGCTTTCTTT
TRBV6-2/TRBV6-3	NA	TRBJ2-1	few	CASSYGTGRAEQFF	TGTGCCAGCAGTTACGGAACGGGACGGGCGGAGCAGTTCTTC
TRBV27	NA	TRBJ2-6	few	CASSLSMVAVLGGGNSGANVLTF	TGTGCCAGCAGTTTATCGATGGTTGCGGTCCTGGGAGGGGGTAACTCTGGGGCCAACGTCCTGACTTTC
TRBV20-1	TRBD2	TRBJ2-5	NA	CSARVLLAGEQETQYF	TGCAGTGCTAGAGTCTTACTAGCGGGAGAGCAAGAGACCCAGTACTTC
TRBV19	NA	TRBJ1-1	few	CASGAYTEAFF	TGTGCCAGCGGGGCGTACACTGAAGCTTTCTTT
TRBV7-8	TRBD2	TRBJ2-3	many	CASSLGGERGLTDTQYF	TGTGCCAGCAGCTTAGGAGGGGAGCGGGGACTCACAGATACGCAGTATTTT
TRBV11-2	NA	TRBJ2-3	NA	CASSPQGSQQYF	TGTGCCAGCAGCCCACAGGGAAGTCAGCAGTATTTT
TRBV7-2	TRBD2	TRBJ2-7	many	CASSGGIAGGPYEQYF	TGTGCCAGCAGCGGGGGGATAGCGGGAGGGCCCTACGAGCAGTACTTC